The present TCR beta chain was sequenced within a study of tissue T cells after allogeneic stem cell transplantation. The V gene end was trimmed by 4 bases and the J gene end by 4 bases; junction bases not matched to a gene: 8. The CDR3 has 15 amino acids. Germline V gene data show CDR1 as SGHRS and CDR2 as YFSETQ. TCRbeta CDR3 was sequenced at survey depth with template counts. The assay was immunoSEQ multiplex PCR, and TCRdb's table has in-frame clones only and misses some. Of more than 20,000 clones in the sample, around 90% were seen once. The chain recombines TRBV5-1 with TRBJ1-3; 7 bases align to TRBD1. The sequencing here drew on blood, taken before transplantation. This TCR came from a male donor aged 60 or over who later had graft-versus-host disease after an allogeneic stem cell transplant. The CDR3 sequence is CASSPDRVSGNTIYF. In nucleotides, the CDR3 is TGCGCCAGCAGCCCCGACAGGGTCTCAGGAAACACCATATATTTT.